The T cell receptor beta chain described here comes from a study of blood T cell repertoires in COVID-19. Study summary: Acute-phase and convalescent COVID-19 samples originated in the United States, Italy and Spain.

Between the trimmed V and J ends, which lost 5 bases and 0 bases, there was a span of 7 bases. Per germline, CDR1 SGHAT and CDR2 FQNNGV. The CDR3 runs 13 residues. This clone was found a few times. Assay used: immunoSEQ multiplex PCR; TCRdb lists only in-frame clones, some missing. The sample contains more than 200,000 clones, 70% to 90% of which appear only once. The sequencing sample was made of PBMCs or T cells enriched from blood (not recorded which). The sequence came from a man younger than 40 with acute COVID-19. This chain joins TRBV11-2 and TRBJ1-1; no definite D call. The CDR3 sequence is CASSPVMNTEAFF. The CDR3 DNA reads TGTGCCAGCAGCCCGGTCATGAACACTGAAGCTTTCTTT. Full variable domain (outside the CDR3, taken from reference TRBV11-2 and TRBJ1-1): EAGVAQSPRYKIIEKRQSVAFWCNPISGHATLYWYQQILGQGPKLLIQFQNNGVVDDSQLPKDRFSAERLKGVDSTLKIQPAKLEDSAVYLCASSPVMNTEAFFGQGTRLTVV.